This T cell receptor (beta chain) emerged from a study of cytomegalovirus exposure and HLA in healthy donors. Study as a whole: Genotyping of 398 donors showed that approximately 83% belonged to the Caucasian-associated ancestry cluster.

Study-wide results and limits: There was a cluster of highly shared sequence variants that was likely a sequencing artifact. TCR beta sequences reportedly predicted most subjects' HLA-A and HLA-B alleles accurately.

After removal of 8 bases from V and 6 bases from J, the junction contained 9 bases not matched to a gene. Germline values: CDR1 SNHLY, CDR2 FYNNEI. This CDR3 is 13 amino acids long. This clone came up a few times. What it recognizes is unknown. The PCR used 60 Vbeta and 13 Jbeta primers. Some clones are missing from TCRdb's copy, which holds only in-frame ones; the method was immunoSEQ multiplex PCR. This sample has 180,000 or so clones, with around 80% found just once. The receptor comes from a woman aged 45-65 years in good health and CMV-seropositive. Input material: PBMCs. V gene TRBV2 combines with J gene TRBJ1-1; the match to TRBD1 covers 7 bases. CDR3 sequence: CASGKEGAAEAFF. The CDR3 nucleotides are TGTGCCAGCGGGAAGGAGGGGGCCGCTGAAGCTTTCTTT.